Listed below are T cell receptor beta chains from one sample, sequenced in a study of post-analysis software for immune sequencing data. In TCRdb, the PCR reads were re-called with MiXCR into one record per CDR3 protein. The data contain roughly 430,000 distinct CDR3 sequences, 30% to 40% of them singletons. The sequencing sample was made of blood. These receptor sequences come from a girl aged 2 to 9 with multiple sclerosis. CDR3s leave out the opening cysteine and the closing phenylalanine or tryptophan. The order of the fields is CDR3 protein, clone size, J gene, V gene. Clone size is shown for a subset of rows, as once, few, many or a class of expanded clone.

ASSTLLAGGLDEQF	few	TRBJ2-1	TRBV5-1
ASSYPGLAGGVKTQY	NA	NA	TRBV6-5
ASRPAGTTDEQY	few	TRBJ2-7	TRBV28
TSSGGQGSTDTQY	NA	TRBJ2-3	TRBV9
AGNRDRQETQY	NA	TRBJ2-5	TRBV12-3/TRBV12-4
ASSAPQGNQEDNEQF	few	TRBJ2-1	TRBV7-9
ASSDSGGGQDEQV	once	TRBJ2-1	TRBV4-1
SAREIQGTYNEQF	few	TRBJ2-1	TRBV20-1
ASTTQGLHGYT	few	TRBJ1-2	TRBV6-5
SARDRGRASGRVNEQF	few	TRBJ2-1	TRBV20-1
ASSPWDSSETQY	NA	TRBJ2-5	TRBV12-3/TRBV12-4
ANSQVSASYNEQF	once	TRBJ2-1	TRBV4-3
ASGPTGVREQY	NA	TRBJ2-7	TRBV9
AVSGAGLSSYEQY	few	TRBJ2-7	TRBV7-9
SVYTGLLADTQY	few	TRBJ2-3	TRBV29-1
SARSSGTGVSRYT	NA	TRBJ1-2	TRBV20-1
ASSVPGEAYEQY	once	TRBJ2-7	TRBV28
ASTALRTDQETQY	few	TRBJ2-5	TRBV7-9
ASRVLMYSNQPQH	few	TRBJ1-5	TRBV6-1
ASSQDRWTSGDQETQY	NA	NA	TRBV4-1
ASSPQTNYGYT	few	TRBJ1-2	TRBV5-1
SARGRIHYGYT	NA	TRBJ1-2	TRBV20-1
ASSSIQGAYEQY	NA	TRBJ2-7	TRBV7-9
ASSLAGGGSIQY	NA	TRBJ2-4	TRBV11-1
ASSLAELETRY	NA	TRBJ2-7	TRBV5-1
ATRDTGTGEGYT	NA	TRBJ1-2	TRBV24-1
ASSQINSNQPQH	few	TRBJ1-5	TRBV3-1
ASSQRTSGYEQY	NA	TRBJ2-7	TRBV3-1
ASSLVRFGGTAF	NA	TRBJ1-1	TRBV7-8
SVEGRLKQETQY	few	TRBJ2-5	TRBV29-1
ASSLRGGRDTQY	NA	TRBJ2-3	TRBV5-5
ASSEGGLYNEQF	once	TRBJ2-1	TRBV2
ASNPGLGSYNEQF	few	TRBJ2-1	TRBV2
ASRAIQQGRYTEAF	NA	TRBJ1-1	TRBV2
ASSPFGIYGYT	NA	TRBJ1-2	TRBV6-5
ASSPSGGETQY	few	TRBJ2-5	TRBV7-3
ASTKGGTPQETQY	NA	TRBJ2-5	TRBV6-6
SVELARETTDTQY	NA	TRBJ2-3	TRBV29-1
ASSLRGLEQY	once	TRBJ2-5	TRBV28
ASSARGGGRINEQF	few	TRBJ2-1	TRBV9
ASSLDSGIGYGYT	few	TRBJ1-2	TRBV5-1
AIQAPTSDTQY	NA	TRBJ2-3	TRBV10-3
SAIAGNYEQY	few	TRBJ2-7	TRBV20-1
SVPRDTEAF	NA	TRBJ1-1	TRBV29-1
SVMTGQTNTGELF	few	TRBJ2-2	TRBV29-1
ASRTTSFRETQY	NA	NA	TRBV2
ASSFLGRGRADTQY	NA	TRBJ2-3	TRBV28
SVSYNEQF	many	TRBJ2-1	TRBV29-1
ASSQDVRPDTQY	NA	TRBJ2-3	TRBV4-2
ASREGQGVGYT	NA	TRBJ1-2	TRBV10-2
ASSFISVGYGYT	NA	TRBJ1-2	TRBV12-3/TRBV12-4
ASSYSTQGGYEQY	NA	TRBJ2-7	TRBV6-5
ASSLVGISYNEQF	NA	TRBJ2-1	TRBV28
ASSYFTWTDTQY	few	TRBJ2-3	TRBV6-5
ASSYSAAMNTEAF	NA	TRBJ1-1	TRBV6-5